Below, 21 T cell receptor beta chains from the same sample are listed, as sequenced in a study of blood T cell repertoires in COVID-19 (dated by TCRdb to the early 2020s). Library prep was done by the immunoSEQ multiplex PCR assay. TCRdb limited this immuneACCESS table to in-frame rearrangements with V and J called. A share of clones is missing; checked studies link under half to unresolved V genes, and the rest is unexplained. A total of 130,000 to 150,000 clones appear in this sample, roughly 86% of them only once. 13% to 15% of the sample goes to the ten largest clones. Material: peripheral blood. The receptor set was obtained from a human donor with acute or convalescent COVID-19. The donor label of this sample is uncertain.

The chain uses TRBV5-1 and TRBJ1-6; the D is unclear. Germline assignment: CDR1 SGHRS and CDR2 YFSETQ. The length of the CDR3 is 13 residues. Trimming stripped 6 bases from V and 12 bases from J, with 16 bases between. The CDR3 coding sequence is TGCGCCAGCACCCTCGACCCTAGAGAACCCCTCCACTTT. This gives the protein CASTLDPREPLHF.

The chain uses TRBV30 and TRBJ2-7, with TRBD1 identical over 7 bases. The J segment lost 4 bases and the V segment lost 3 bases, leaving 9 bases of the junction unmatched. The CDR3 spans 14 residues. Germline V gene sequence: CDR1 GTSNPN, CDR2 SVGIG (reference sequence). CDR3 DNA sequence: TGTGCCTGGAGACCTAGGGACAGAGATTACGAGCAGTACTTC. Its translation: CAWRPRDRDYEQYF.

The genes are TRBV5-1 and TRBJ1-2; 8 bases are shared with TRBD1. CDR3 length: 14 amino acids. V shed 5 bases, J shed 7 bases, and the junction held 10 bases outside the gene matches. The germline CDR1 and CDR2 sequences are SGHRS and YFSETQ. The DNA for the CDR3 is TGCGCCAGCAGGGATATTTCAGGGGGCAGTGGCTACACCTTC. Its protein is CASRDISGGSGYTF. Using reference TRBV5-1 and TRBJ1-2 for the parts outside the CDR3, the full variable domain is KAGVTQTPRYLIKTRGQQVTLSCSPISGHRSVSWYQQTPGQGLQFLFEYFSETQRNKGNFPGRFSGRQFSNSRSEMNVSTLELGDSALYLCASRDISGGSGYTFGSGTRLTVV.

To note about this clone: Within the sample, other DNA sequences also encode this same CDR3. This chain links TRBV6-5 with TRBJ1-1; the D gene is possibly TRBD1 (6 bases). The V end lost 6 bases, the J end lost 1 base, and 12 bases lay between the germline ends. The CDR3 is 14 residues long. The V gene's germline CDR1 is MNHEY and CDR2 SVGAGI. Here the CDR3 reads CASRSGQSNTEAFF. The CDR3 DNA reads as TGTGCCAGCAGGAGTGGACAGTCGAACACTGAAGCTTTCTTT.

The chain couples TRBV27 to TRBJ2-6; 10 nucleotides agree with TRBD1. The ends lost 2 bases at V and 5 bases at J; junction bases unmatched: 9. The CDR3 loop spans 18 amino acids. Germline V gene lookup returns CDR1 MNHEY and CDR2 SMNVEV (reference sequence). Written as DNA, the CDR3 is TGTGCCAGCAGTTTAGTCCCGGGACAGGGGTTCAGGGCCAACGTCCTGACTTTC. It translates to CASSLVPGQGFRANVLTF.

This chain joins TRBV5-4 and TRBJ1-2; a possible D gene is TRBD1 (6 bases). Trimming took off 4 bases at V and 1 base at J, with 11 bases between the two ends. Germline-derived CDR1 and CDR2 are SGHNT and YYREEE (reference sequence). This CDR3 is built from 14 residues. In DNA, the CDR3 is TGTGCCAGCAGCCCGGACAGTTTTAACTATGGCTACACCTTC. Translating it yields CASSPDSFNYGYTF.

This clone was seen a few times. J is TRBJ2-5 and V is TRBV10-3; perhaps TRBD2 as D (6 bases). Germline CDR1 reads ENHRY; CDR2 reads SYGVKD. The CDR3 has 14 amino acids. V gave up 9 bases and J gave up 9 bases, with 23 bases separating them. CDR3 amino acids: CAIRTGTAERAQYF. The CDR3 coding sequence is TGTGCCATAAGAACCGGGACGGCGGAGCGGGCCCAGTACTTC.

CDR3 nucleotide sequence: TGTGCCAGCAGCTTAGTTGGGAGCTCCTACAATGAGCAGTTCTTC. It translates to CASSLVGSSYNEQFF. V is TRBV11-2 and J is TRBJ2-1, with D perhaps matching TRBD2 (5 bases). V was cut by 1 base and J by 0 bases, with 7 bases left in between. From germline, CDR1 is SGHAT and CDR2 FQNNGV. This CDR3 has 15 residues.

The gene calls are TRBV19 and TRBJ2-5; D is perhaps TRBD1 (6 bases). The length of the CDR3 is 16 residues. Trimming removed 4 bases at V and 4 bases at J, with 19 bases between. Looked up from germline, CDR1 is LNHDA and CDR2 is SQIVND (reference sequence). The CDR3: CASSKNRNTRGETQYF. In nucleotides, the CDR3 is TGTGCCAGTAGTAAGAATAGGAACACCAGGGGAGAGACCCAGTACTTC. Together with reference TRBV19 and TRBJ2-5, the CDR3 gives the full variable domain: DGGITQSPKYLFRKEGQNVTLSCEQNLNHDAMYWYRQDPGQGLRLIYYSQIVNDFQKGDIAEGYSVSREKKESFPLTVTSAQKNPTAFYLCASSKNRNTRGETQYFGPGTRLLVL.

This clone showed up just once. This rearrangement joins TRBV5-1 to TRBJ1-1; D remains ambiguous. The CDR3 contains 13 residues. Germline CDR1 and CDR2: SGHRS and YFSETQ. V was pared by 0 bases and J by 4 bases, with 7 bases between. CDR3 residues: CASSLATGTEAFF. As DNA, the CDR3 is TGCGCCAGCAGCTTGGCCACTGGCACTGAAGCTTTCTTT.

This clone was detected once. J is TRBJ1-5 and V is TRBV4-3, with 12 bases aligning to TRBD1. This CDR3 spans 16 amino acids. J gave up 4 bases and V 4 bases, and 5 bases lay outside the gene matches. Germline V lookup: CDR1 LGHNA, CDR2 YSLEER. The CDR3 spells CASSRDRGLGNQPQHF. CDR3 nucleotide sequence: TGCGCCAGCAGCCGGGACAGGGGGCTAGGAAATCAGCCCCAGCATTTT.

The chain has TRBV25-1 and TRBJ2-7, with D maybe TRBD1 (5 bases). The length of the CDR3 is 12 residues. The germline V gene encodes CDR1 MGHDK and CDR2 SYGVNS. Trimming removed 3 bases at V and 6 bases at J, with 9 bases between. This CDR3 is CASSEQGSEQYF. In nucleotides, the CDR3 is TGTGCCAGCAGTGAGCAGGGAAGCGAGCAGTACTTC.

The CDR3: CASSNQGGVLEAFF. CDR3 bases: TGTGCCAGCAGCAACCAGGGGGGAGTGTTGGAAGCTTTCTTT. The rearrangement links TRBV9 to TRBJ1-1, with 7 bases lining up with TRBD1. Germline assignment: CDR1 SGDLS and CDR2 YYNGEE. This CDR3 has 14 amino acids. Trimming at V came to 4 bases and at J to 8 bases, leaving 11 bases not matched to a gene.

The chain joins TRBV19 to TRBJ2-1, with 11 bases lining up with TRBD1. The CDR3 runs to 14 residues. V trimming: 8 bases; J trimming: 7 bases; junction bases outside the gene matches: 7. Germline lookup yields CDR1 LNHDA and CDR2 SQIVND (reference sequence). This chain's CDR3 is CASGGQGATNEQFF. CDR3 in DNA: TGTGCCAGTGGTGGACAGGGGGCGACGAATGAGCAGTTCTTC.

The chain employs TRBV2 and TRBJ2-7; D unclear. CDR3 length: 13 residues. The ends were cut back, 2 bases at V and 0 bases at J, with 5 bases in the middle. Germline assignment: CDR1 SNHLY and CDR2 FYNNEI. The CDR3 DNA follows: TGTGCCAGCAGTGAACCCTACTCCTACGAGCAGTACTTC. It is translated as CASSEPYSYEQYF.

The chain has TRBV6-5 and TRBJ1-1, with D possibly being TRBD1 (6 bases). In germline, CDR1 is MNHEY, CDR2 SVGAGI. With 3 bases removed from V and 8 bases from J, the gap between germline ends came to 16 bases. CDR3 length: 14 amino acids. The CDR3 is CASSYHTSGTEAFF. The CDR3 DNA reads TGTGCCAGCAGTTATCACACGTCCGGGACAGAAGCTTTCTTT.

V gene TRBV2 combines with J gene TRBJ1-1, with D possibly TRBD1 on 6 matching bases. Trimming left V 4 bases short and J 4 bases short, with 10 bases between. CDR1 SNHLY and CDR2 FYNNEI come from the germline V gene. The CDR3 has 13 residues. The CDR3 here is CASSATGSTEAFF. The DNA for the CDR3 is TGTGCCAGCAGTGCGACAGGTTCCACTGAAGCTTTCTTT.

Here the CDR3 DNA reads TGTGCCAGCAGCTTGATGGGCGCCTGGGACTTCAACTATGGCTACACCTTC. Its translation: CASSLMGAWDFNYGYTF. This chain uses TRBV5-6 with TRBJ1-2, with a weak D call TRBD1 (5 bases). The CDR3 is 17 residues long. V was pared by 1 base and J by 2 bases, with 18 bases between. Germline V gene sequence: CDR1 SGHDT, CDR2 YYEEEE.

V usage is TRBV6-6 and J usage is TRBJ1-2; 9 nucleotides align to TRBD1. V shed 5 bases, J shed 3 bases, and the junction held 13 bases outside the gene matches. CDR1 and CDR2 (germline): MNHNY, SVGAGI (reference sequence). This CDR3 has 17 amino acids. CDR3 coding DNA: TGTGCCAGCAGTCTGATACAACAACAGGGGGCTCACTATGGCTACACCTTC. Protein product: CASSLIQQQGAHYGYTF.

The chain uses TRBV5-1 and TRBJ1-2; a possible D gene is TRBD1 (5 bases). The CDR3 contains 15 residues. Germline CDR1 reads SGHRS; CDR2 reads YFSETQ. V was shortened by 0 bases and J by 3 bases, with 12 bases between the two germline ends. CDR3 nucleotides: TGCGCCAGCAGCTTGGTGCAGGGTGTTGACTATGGCTACACCTTC. Translating gives CASSLVQGVDYGYTF.

The rearrangement joins TRBV30 to TRBJ1-1; D is ambiguous. V lost 0 bases, J lost 5 bases, and 19 bases lay in between. The length of the CDR3 is 16 residues. Germline-derived CDR1 and CDR2 are GTSNPN and SVGIG (reference sequence). In DNA, the CDR3 is TGTGCCTGGAGTGTACTAAGAGGAAAGGGAGGAACTGAAGCTTTCTTT. This sequence encodes CAWSVLRGKGGTEAFF.